Listed below are T cell receptor beta chains from one sample, sequenced in a study of CD8 T cells in ankylosing spondylitis. TCRdb processed the 5' RACE reads anew with MiXCR; each CDR3 protein has one entry. Of more than 500,000 distinct CDR3 sequences in the sample, over 4% were seen once. The specimen was blood, either unsorted or a sorted T cell fraction (not recorded which). The receptor set was obtained from a male donor with ankylosing spondylitis. Both conserved end residues are trimmed from each CDR3. The order of the fields is V gene, J gene, clone size, CDR3 protein. Clone sizes are given selectively: once, few, many, or a class where the clone is expanded.

V gene: TRBV28
J gene: TRBJ2-2
clone size: few
CDR3 protein: ASHTGRYTGELF

V gene: TRBV4-2
J gene: TRBJ2-1
clone size: many
CDR3 protein: ASSQESYEQF

V gene: TRBV7-2
J gene: TRBJ2-1
clone size: many
CDR3 protein: ASTKIQNNEQF

V gene: TRBV29-1
J gene: TRBJ2-7
clone size: many
CDR3 protein: SVGGGGSYEQY

V gene: TRBV11-1
J gene: TRBJ2-7
clone size: few
CDR3 protein: ASSRQGLYEQY

V gene: TRBV20-1
J gene: TRBJ1-5
clone size: many
CDR3 protein: SARRDSNNQPQH

V gene: TRBV20-1
J gene: TRBJ1-2
clone size: many
CDR3 protein: SASAQGDGYT

V gene: TRBV10-3
J gene: TRBJ2-3
clone size: many
CDR3 protein: AINSLAGGLDTQY

V gene: TRBV28
J gene: TRBJ1-5
clone size: many
CDR3 protein: ASSANGRPQH

V gene: TRBV7-2
J gene: TRBJ1-1
clone size: many
CDR3 protein: ASSFSRAGDTEAF

V gene: TRBV30
J gene: TRBJ1-1
clone size: many
CDR3 protein: AGAEGAF

V gene: TRBV20-1
J gene: TRBJ1-1
clone size: many
CDR3 protein: SAREFGSPKTEAF

V gene: TRBV11-2
J gene: TRBJ1-3
clone size: .
CDR3 protein: ASSLYRDRARGGGNTIY

V gene: TRBV7-2
J gene: TRBJ2-2
clone size: many
CDR3 protein: ASSSGQGAFSGELF

V gene: TRBV20-1
J gene: TRBJ1-5
clone size: many
CDR3 protein: SARRGEDSNQPQH

V gene: TRBV20-1
J gene: TRBJ1-4
clone size: many
CDR3 protein: SPRDRFNEKLF

V gene: TRBV5-6
J gene: TRBJ2-5
clone size: many
CDR3 protein: ASSFGPEETQY

V gene: TRBV6-6
J gene: TRBJ2-3
clone size: few
CDR3 protein: ASMNLVTDTQY

V gene: TRBV5-5
J gene: TRBJ1-3
clone size: .
CDR3 protein: ASSLEGRNTIY

V gene: TRBV7-2
J gene: TRBJ1-2
clone size: many
CDR3 protein: ASSLGLQGTYGYT

V gene: TRBV20-1
J gene: TRBJ2-5
clone size: many
CDR3 protein: SASRSLGETQY

V gene: TRBV4-2
J gene: TRBJ2-7
clone size: many
CDR3 protein: ASSRDKSGEQY

V gene: TRBV9
J gene: TRBJ2-1
clone size: many
CDR3 protein: ASSVRASYNEQF

V gene: TRBV4-1
J gene: TRBJ2-7
clone size: .
CDR3 protein: ASSQPEGRRPGYEQY

V gene: TRBV7-9
J gene: TRBJ2-2
clone size: many
CDR3 protein: ASSFSFGEKAGELF

V gene: TRBV12-3/TRBV12-4
J gene: TRBJ1-2
clone size: many
CDR3 protein: ASSYDLNYGYT

V gene: TRBV20-1
J gene: TRBJ2-1
clone size: few
CDR3 protein: SARRDRPNEQF

V gene: TRBV18
J gene: TRBJ1-1
clone size: many
CDR3 protein: ASRYSAEAF

V gene: TRBV4-2
J gene: TRBJ1-4
clone size: many
CDR3 protein: ASSQEGSRGQKLF

V gene: TRBV29-1
J gene: TRBJ1-4
clone size: many
CDR3 protein: SVESGDEKLF

V gene: TRBV18
J gene: TRBJ2-5
clone size: once
CDR3 protein: ASSPNQGTGETQY

V gene: TRBV2
J gene: TRBJ2-3
clone size: few
CDR3 protein: ATGVRTDTQY

V gene: TRBV7-2
J gene: TRBJ1-1
clone size: many
CDR3 protein: ASSVRKDTEAF

V gene: TRBV5-1
J gene: TRBJ2-3
clone size: many
CDR3 protein: ASSLGSTGGWGRTDTQY

V gene: TRBV30
J gene: TRBJ2-2
clone size: few
CDR3 protein: AWRRAGGNTGELF

V gene: TRBV2
J gene: TRBJ1-4
clone size: many
CDR3 protein: ASSSLQGDSDEPNEKLF

V gene: TRBV6-5
J gene: TRBJ1-1
clone size: many
CDR3 protein: ASSYSGLASKAF